Following are 9 T cell receptor beta chains from one sample sequenced in a study of pediatric ulcerative colitis. Sequencing was performed with immunoSEQ multiplex PCR; in TCRdb, only in-frame clones are kept and a portion is missing. The sample shows 55,000 to 75,000 clones, approximately 87% of them seen only once. The source material was blood. These receptors were taken from a boy aged 5-17 years with severe ulcerative colitis.

The rearrangement links TRBV10-3 to TRBJ2-1; 9 positions match TRBD2. CDR1 and CDR2 from the germline V gene are ENHRY and SYGVKD. The CDR3 is made up of 15 amino acids. J lost 3 bases, V lost 10 bases, and 10 bases had no gene match. CDR3 sequence reads: CATWGREGRYNEQFF. CDR3 sequence (DNA): TGTGCCACCTGGGGGCGGGAGGGCCGCTACAATGAGCAGTTCTTC.

The rearrangement joins TRBV2 to TRBJ2-5, with a possible D match to TRBD2 (6 bases). Germline V lookup: CDR1 SNHLY, CDR2 FYNNEI. CDR3 length: 14 residues. Trimming stripped 3 bases from V and 5 bases from J, with 13 bases between. This chain's CDR3 is CASSERRDGETQYF. For the CDR3, the DNA is TGTGCCAGCAGTGAGCGGAGGGATGGGGAGACCCAGTACTTC.

This sequence joins TRBV5-4 and TRBJ2-7, with a tentative D call TRBD2 (6 bases). Germline assignment: CDR1 SGHNT and CDR2 YYREEE (reference sequence). The CDR3 consists of 14 residues. Trimming removed 4 bases from V and 0 bases from J, with 11 bases in between. CDR3 sequence: CASSRDLSSYEQYF. The CDR3 bases are TGTGCCAGCAGCCGGGACTTAAGCTCCTACGAGCAGTACTTC.

The chain combines TRBV19 with TRBJ2-2; the D is unclear. Trimming stripped 0 bases from V and 9 bases from J, with 11 bases between. The germline CDR1 and CDR2 sequences are LNHDA and SQIVND (reference sequence). The CDR3 totals 14 residues. The DNA for the CDR3 is TGTGCCAGTAGTATAGATAACTGGCTCCGGGAGCTGTTTTTT. Translation gives CASSIDNWLRELFF.

In its sample, this clone was seen once. This rearrangement joins TRBV11-2 to TRBJ2-1, with TRBD1 as a possible D gene (6 bases). The CDR3 has 15 residues. Per germline, CDR1 SGHAT and CDR2 FQNNGV. With 4 bases removed from V and 5 bases from J, the gap between germline ends came to 15 bases. CDR3 amino acids: CASSSVDSPHNEQFF. CDR3 bases: TGTGCCAGCAGCTCAGTGGACAGTCCCCACAATGAGCAGTTCTTC. Variable domain in full (rest from reference TRBV11-2 and TRBJ2-1): EAGVAQSPRYKIIEKRQSVAFWCNPISGHATLYWYQQILGQGPKLLIQFQNNGVVDDSQLPKDRFSAERLKGVDSTLKIQPAKLEDSAVYLCASSSVDSPHNEQFFGPGTRLTVL.

The rearrangement links TRBV6-5 to TRBJ1-1, with D hard to call. CDR3 size: 12 residues. Germline-derived CDR1 and CDR2 are MNHEY and SVGAGI. V lost 5 bases and J 5 bases, leaving 9 bases between the germline ends. The CDR3 region has the DNA TGTGCCAGCAGTATGGGAGAAACTGAAGCTTTCTTT. This translates into CASSMGETEAFF.

V is TRBV6-5 and J is TRBJ1-2, with D uncertain. CDR1 and CDR2 (germline): MNHEY, SVGAGI. The CDR3 is 13 amino acids. The germline V and J ends were trimmed by 0 bases and 5 bases, with 7 bases remaining between them. The CDR3 bases are TGTGCCAGCAGTTACTCGGCAGAGTATGGCTACACCTTC. Translation: CASSYSAEYGYTF.

The chain is built from TRBV15 and TRBJ2-1; unclear D gene. CDR3 length: 13 amino acids. Trimming removed 3 bases from V and 8 bases from J, with 11 bases in between. Germline loops: CDR1 LNHNV, CDR2 YYDKDF (reference sequence). Here the CDR3 reads CATSRLIADEQFF. In DNA form, the CDR3 reads TGTGCCACCAGCAGGCTAATAGCTGATGAGCAGTTCTTC.

The rearrangement joins TRBV7-8 to TRBJ2-1, with TRBD2 matching 8 bases. The length of the CDR3 is 14 residues. The V gene end was trimmed by 6 bases and the J gene end by 3 bases; junction bases not matched to a gene: 4. The germline V gene has CDR1 SGHVS and CDR2 FQNEAQ. The CDR3 bases are TGTGCCAGCAGGAGTACTAGCGGCTACAATGAGCAGTTCTTC. It translates to CASRSTSGYNEQFF.